This TCR beta chain is from a study of shared clonotypes between healthy human individuals. Study context: Three plates each covered CD4 naive and memory; CD8 naive two, CD8 memory one. Overall study results and limits: Non-shared clonotypes were found to have lower generation probabilities than the clonotypes that were shared by all four of the sorted-subset donors.

The naive CD8 population came from CD45RO-negative cells selected for CCR7, without terminally differentiated effector memory CD45RA+ cells. Sorted subsets were amplified in replicate PCRs using approximately 200 ng DNA, about 30,000 T cell genomes. Produced via immunoSEQ multiplex PCR; TCRdb's table is partial and in-frame only. Altogether about 2.1 million clones are present, about 92% being singletons, with the ten largest covering roughly 1.8%. As for this clone: Antigen: not known.

Trimming took off 3 bases at V and 4 bases at J, with 11 bases between the two ends. The CDR3 loop spans 14 amino acids. Germline V gives CDR1 SGHKS, CDR2 YYEKEE (reference sequence). V gene TRBV5-5 combines with J gene TRBJ1-5, with D tentatively TRBD1 (5 bases). The clonotype was recovered from a young man in good health. Some clones in this sample may be carry-over from other donors' samples. What was sequenced was naive CD8+ T cells from PBMCs. The CDR3 DNA follows: TGTGCCAGCAGCTCGGGACGGGAGAATCAGCCCCAGCATTTT. Its translation is CASSSGRENQPQHF.